This T cell receptor beta chain was found in a study of blood T cells in healthy people across ages. Through a sample-barcoded 5' primer and a J-beta primer mix, a second PCR was run for 7 to 11 cycles. TCRdb ran MiXCR on the 5' RACE reads and lists one entry per CDR3 protein. Seen here are some 710,000 distinct CDR3 sequences, 22% observed once, and the top ten hold roughly 22%. With regard to this clonotype: Its target is unknown.

Whole-study results and caveats: Because donor CMV status was unknown, expanded clonotype changes were possibly confounded.

Specimen: blood. This TCR was sampled from a man in his sixties or seventies in good health.

The CDR3: CASSLASGLSYEQYF. Here the CDR3 DNA reads TGTGCCAGCAGCTTAGCTAGCGGGCTCTCCTACGAGCAGTACTTC. V gene TRBV7-2 combines with J gene TRBJ2-7, with TRBD2 matching over 7 bases. Germline V gives CDR1 SGHTA, CDR2 FQGNSA. The CDR3 contains 15 residues. The ends lost 0 bases at V and 0 bases at J; junction bases unmatched: 2.